What follows are 19 T cell receptor beta chains derived from one specimen sequenced in a study of cytomegalovirus exposure and HLA in healthy donors. PCR employed 60 Vbeta and 13 Jbeta primers. The repertoire was sequenced with immunoSEQ multiplex PCR; TCRdb's copy has only in-frame clones and lacks some. The table has about 140,000 clones, roughly 76% seen once; the top ten hold approximately 1.5%. Sequenced sample: PBMCs. The receptors were sampled from a female donor in good health and CMV-seronegative.

The chain recombines TRBV6-1 with TRBJ2-2, with 9 bases matching TRBD1. CDR3 size: 17 residues. The germline V gene has CDR1 MNHNS and CDR2 SASEGT. Germline trimming cut 4 bases from V and 1 base from J; bases unmatched to any gene: 7. The CDR3 region is CASSALTGGGNTGELFF. The CDR3 DNA is TGTGCCAGCAGTGCCTTAACAGGGGGCGGGAACACCGGGGAGCTGTTTTTT.

This rearrangement joins TRBV5-1 to TRBJ2-7, with TRBD2 identical over 12 bases. V was clipped by 0 bases and J by 5 bases; unmatched bases: 6. The CDR3 has 16 residues. Germline V lookup: CDR1 SGHRS, CDR2 YFSETQ. The CDR3: CASSLGLAGAAHEQYF. In nucleotides, the CDR3 is TGCGCCAGCAGCTTGGGACTAGCGGGAGCGGCCCACGAGCAGTACTTC.

CDR3 nucleotide sequence: TGCAGCGTTGAAGGGGGACACGACAACTATGGCTACACCTTC. Amino acid sequence: CSVEGGHDNYGYTF. This chain joins TRBV29-1 and TRBJ1-2; D may be TRBD1 (6 bases). CDR1 is SQVTM and CDR2 is ANQGSEA in the germline V gene. The CDR3 contains 14 residues. Trimming took 1 base from V and 2 from J, leaving 11 bases between them.

The rearrangement links TRBV28 to TRBJ1-3; D perhaps matches TRBD1 (5 bases). This CDR3 spans 15 amino acids. Trimming cost V 4 bases and J 1 base, with 11 bases left between them. Germline V CDR1 and CDR2: MDHEN, SYDVKM. CDR3 protein: CASSSHTGSGNTIYF. CDR3 in DNA: TGTGCCAGCAGTTCCCATACAGGTTCTGGAAACACCATATATTTT.

The genes are TRBV9 and TRBJ1-2, with D maybe TRBD1 (5 bases). Trimming took 0 bases from V and 7 from J, leaving 28 bases between them. CDR3 length: 19 amino acids. Germline V CDR1 and CDR2: SGDLS, YYNGEE. CDR3 amino acids: CASSVASGPRRGRGSGYTF. DNA for the CDR3: TGTGCCAGCAGCGTAGCGTCCGGTCCAAGGCGGGGGAGGGGTAGTGGCTACACCTTC. The variable domain in full, completed from reference TRBV9 and TRBJ1-2, reads DSGVTQTPKHLITATGQRVTLRCSPRSGDLSVYWYQQSLDQGLQFLIQYYNGEERAKGNILERFSAQQFPDLHSELNLSSLELGDSALYFCASSVASGPRRGRGSGYTFGSGTRLTVV.

For the CDR3, the DNA is TGTGCCAGTAGTCACCCGGGACAGGGGACCCAAGAGACCCAGTACTTC. It specifies CASSHPGQGTQETQYF. The rearrangement links TRBV19 to TRBJ2-5; 10 nucleotides agree with TRBD1. Germline CDR1 LNHDA, CDR2 SQIVND (reference sequence). V was pared by 5 bases and J by 1 base, with 7 bases of the junction left unmatched. The CDR3 spans 16 residues.

This clone has a handful of counts. This rearrangement joins TRBV27 to TRBJ1-2, with TRBD1 as a possible D gene (6 bases). Germline values: CDR1 MNHEY, CDR2 SMNVEV (reference sequence). The CDR3 totals 16 residues. The germline V and J ends were trimmed by 1 base and 3 bases, with 15 bases remaining between them. For the CDR3, the DNA is TGTGCCAGCAGTTTATTCAAGAAAGGACAGTACTATGGCTACACCTTC. As protein: CASSLFKKGQYYGYTF.

This clone was counted between two and nine times. The V and J genes are TRBV29-1 and TRBJ1-1, with a weak D call TRBD1 (6 bases). Germline V gene lookup returns CDR1 SQVTM and CDR2 ANQGSEA. The CDR3 sequence is 11 residues long. The V end was cut by 0 bases, the J end by 11 bases, with 10 bases between. CDR3 loop: CSVEETGGAFF. The CDR3 region has the DNA TGCAGCGTTGAAGAGACAGGTGGGGCTTTCTTT.

The V gene is TRBV30, the J gene TRBJ2-5; TRBD2 agrees at 7 bases. Germline CDR1 reads GTSNPN; CDR2 reads SVGIG (reference sequence). CDR3 length: 13 amino acids. The V and J ends lost 5 bases and 7 bases, in that order; junction bases with no gene match: 10. The CDR3 reads CAWGTGGSGTQYF. DNA of the CDR3: TGTGCCTGGGGGACGGGCGGGAGTGGGACCCAGTACTTC. Full variable domain (remainder filled in from reference TRBV30 and TRBJ2-5): SQTIHQWPATLVQPVGSPLSLECTVEGTSNPNLYWYRQAAGRGLQLLFYSVGIGQISSEVPQNLSASRPQDRQFILSSKKLLLSDSGFYLCAWGTGGSGTQYFGPGTRLLVL.

The chain uses TRBV28 and TRBJ1-1; possible D gene TRBD1, 5 bases. Trimming stripped 5 bases from V and 3 bases from J, with 13 bases between. The CDR3 runs 14 residues. Germline-derived CDR1 and CDR2 are MDHEN and SYDVKM. CDR3 amino acids: CASSTGGFDTEAFF. The CDR3 DNA reads as TGTGCCAGCAGTACCGGGGGGTTCGACACTGAAGCTTTCTTT.

The chain joins TRBV19 to TRBJ2-3, with TRBD2 identical over 10 bases. Germline V gene sequence: CDR1 LNHDA, CDR2 SQIVND (reference sequence). This CDR3 region has 15 residues. V trimming: 8 bases; J trimming: 6 bases; junction bases outside the gene matches: 11. As DNA, the CDR3 is TGTGCCAGTGCGGGGAGGACTAGCGGAGCCGATACGCAGTATTTT. Translation: CASAGRTSGADTQYF. The full variable domain, completed using reference TRBV19 and TRBJ2-3, is DGGITQSPKYLFRKEGQNVTLSCEQNLNHDAMYWYRQDPGQGLRLIYYSQIVNDFQKGDIAEGYSVSREKKESFPLTVTSAQKNPTAFYLCASAGRTSGADTQYFGPGTRLTVL.

V is TRBV6-5 and J is TRBJ2-7; 8 bases are a match to TRBD2. The germline V gene encodes CDR1 MNHEY and CDR2 SVGAGI. The junction had 6 bases not matched to a gene; V was cut back by 2 bases and J by 3 bases. The CDR3 runs 15 residues. The CDR3 DNA is TGTGCCAGCAGTTACCGGCGCGGGGGGCACTACGAGCAGTACTTC. Translation gives CASSYRRGGHYEQYF.

The chain recombines TRBV9 with TRBJ2-7, with 11 bases fitting TRBD1. The CDR3 runs 13 residues. After removal of 3 bases from V and 5 bases from J, the junction contained 1 base not matched to a gene. CDR1 and CDR2 from the germline V gene are SGDLS and YYNGEE. CDR3 sequence (DNA): TGTGCCAGCAGCGGGACAGGGGGCGACGAGCAGTACTTC. This translates into CASSGTGGDEQYF.

In this sample, this clone turned up a few times. This rearrangement joins TRBV28 to TRBJ2-7; TRBD2 aligns across 8 bases. Germline CDR1 MDHEN, CDR2 SYDVKM. The J segment lost 6 bases and the V segment lost 3 bases, leaving 7 bases of the junction unmatched. The CDR3 runs to 14 residues. DNA of the CDR3: TGTGCCAGCAGTTTCGCGGGAGGTGGGGGCGAGCAGTACTTC. This gives the protein CASSFAGGGGEQYF.

The V gene is TRBV7-2, the J gene TRBJ1-1, with a possible D match to TRBD1 (6 bases). Germline V gene lookup returns CDR1 SGHTA and CDR2 FQGNSA. With 2 bases removed from V and 0 bases from J, the gap between germline ends came to 22 bases. CDR3 length equals 19 residues. CDR3: CASSLRVMAGGPMNTEAFF. In nucleotides, the CDR3 is TGTGCCAGCAGCTTAAGGGTCATGGCGGGGGGCCCAATGAACACTGAAGCTTTCTTT.

This CDR3 reads CASSVLREGAGELFF. CDR3 coding DNA: TGTGCCAGCAGTGTTTTGCGGGAAGGGGCCGGGGAGCTGTTTTTT. The rearrangement joins TRBV2 to TRBJ2-2, with D possibly being TRBD2 (6 bases). V lost 4 bases and J 6 bases, leaving 15 bases between the germline ends. Germline CDR1 is SNHLY and CDR2 is FYNNEI. The CDR3 extends over 15 amino acids.

This clone was counted between two and nine times. The chain links TRBV6-1 to TRBJ1-5; a possible D gene is TRBD1 (5 bases). V lost 1 base and J 3 bases, leaving 10 bases between the germline ends. From germline, CDR1 is MNHNS and CDR2 SASEGT. This CDR3 region has 15 residues. CDR3 nucleotides: TGTGCCAGCAGTGAAGTCGGCAGGGACAATCAGCCCCAGCATTTT. Its translation is CASSEVGRDNQPQHF.

The chain combines TRBV9 with TRBJ2-3; 8 positions agree with TRBD1. V trimming: 0 bases; J trimming: 6 bases; junction bases outside the gene matches: 6. Looked up from germline, CDR1 is SGDLS and CDR2 is YYNGEE. This CDR3 contains 15 residues. CDR3 region: CASSVATGEGDTQYF. CDR3 in DNA: TGTGCCAGCAGCGTAGCGACAGGGGAAGGTGATACGCAGTATTTT.

V usage is TRBV30 and J usage is TRBJ2-3, with TRBD2 matching 11 bases. V dropped 0 bases and J dropped 2; count of bases not matched to a gene: 4. Germline V gives CDR1 GTSNPN, CDR2 SVGIG (reference sequence). The CDR3 has 16 residues. The CDR3 loop is CAWSVTSGGNTDTQYF. CDR3 nucleotide sequence: TGTGCCTGGAGTGTAACTAGCGGGGGAAACACAGATACGCAGTATTTT.